The subject of this entry is one T cell receptor (beta chain). In the original processing: For nucleated cells, counts were estimated from reference gene primer amplification. Only in-frame clones appear in the TCRdb table, and some are missing; sequencing was by immunoSEQ multiplex PCR. V, J and clone size are those of that table, while D and trimming were read from the DNA. The profile shows a few hundred thousand clones, around 87% of them singletons. V was pared by 4 bases and J by 5 bases, with 3 bases of the junction left unmatched. Looked up from germline, CDR1 is MGHRA and CDR2 is YSYEKL. The CDR3 has 14 residues. The record originates from a study of blood T cell repertoires in COVID-19. Study-level background: Material from acute and convalescent COVID-19 was sourced from the United States, Italy and Spain. T cells, B-cell-depleted T cells, or PBMCs provided the cDNA or gDNA that served as material.

The TCR comes from a woman aged 25 to 39 who had recovered from COVID-19. This sequence joins TRBV4-1 and TRBJ2-1, with 9 bases lining up with TRBD2. The specimen sequenced was peripheral blood. CDR3 bases: TGCGCCAGCAGCCCTGTAGCGGGGGACAATGAGCAGTTCTTC. This translates into CASSPVAGDNEQFF.